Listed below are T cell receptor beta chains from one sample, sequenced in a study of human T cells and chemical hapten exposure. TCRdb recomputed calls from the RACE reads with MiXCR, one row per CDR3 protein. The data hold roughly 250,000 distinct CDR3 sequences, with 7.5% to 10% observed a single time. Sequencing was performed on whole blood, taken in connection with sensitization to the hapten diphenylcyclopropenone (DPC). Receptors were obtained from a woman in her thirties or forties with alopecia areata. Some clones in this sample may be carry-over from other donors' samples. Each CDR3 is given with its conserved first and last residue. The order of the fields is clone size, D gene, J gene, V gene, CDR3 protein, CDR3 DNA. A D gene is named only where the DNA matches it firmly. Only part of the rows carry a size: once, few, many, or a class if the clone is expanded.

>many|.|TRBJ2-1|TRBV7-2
CASSRAGGAFYNEQFF
TGTGCCAGCAGCAGGGCGGGTGGAGCTTTCTACAATGAGCAGTTCTTC
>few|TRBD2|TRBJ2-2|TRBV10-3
CAISESGGTGELFF
TGTGCCATCAGTGAATCGGGGGGCACCGGGGAGCTGTTTTTT
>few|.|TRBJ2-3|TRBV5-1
CASSLGPRGTDTQYF
TGCGCCAGCAGCTTGGGTCCACGAGGGACAGATACGCAGTATTTT
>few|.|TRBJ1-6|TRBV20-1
CSARGADTSYNSPLHF
TGCAGTGCTCGAGGGGCAGACACCTCCTATAATTCACCCCTCCACTTT
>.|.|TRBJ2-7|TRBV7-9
CASSQQPTYEQYF
TGTGCCAGCAGCCAACAGCCGACCTACGAGCAGTACTTC
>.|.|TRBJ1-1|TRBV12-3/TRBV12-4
CASSFETGATEAFF
TGTGCCAGCAGTTTCGAAACCGGGGCCACTGAAGCTTTCTTT
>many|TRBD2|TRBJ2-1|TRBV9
CASSLAGGAYEEQFF
TGTGCCAGCAGCTTGGCGGGGGGAGCCTATGAGGAGCAGTTCTTC
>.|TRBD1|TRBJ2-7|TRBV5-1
CASSPRGGQGHEQYF
TGCGCCAGCAGCCCCCGAGGGGGACAGGGACACGAGCAGTACTTC
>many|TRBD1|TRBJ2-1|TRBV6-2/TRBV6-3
CASRPQGEYNEQFF
TGTGCCAGCAGACCCCAGGGGGAATACAATGAGCAGTTCTTC
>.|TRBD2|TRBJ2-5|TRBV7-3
CASSLGLAVGETQYF
TGTGCCAGCAGCTTGGGCCTAGCGGTGGGAGAGACCCAGTACTTC
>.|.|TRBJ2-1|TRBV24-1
CATSDYPTSNEQFF
TGTGCCACCAGTGACTACCCGACTAGTAATGAGCAGTTCTTC
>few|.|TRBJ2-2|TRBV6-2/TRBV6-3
CASRPPTPGELFF
TGTGCCAGCAGACCTCCGACGCCCGGGGAGCTGTTTTTT
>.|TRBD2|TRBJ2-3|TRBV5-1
CASSFSPSGTTDTQYF
TGCGCCAGCAGCTTTTCGCCTAGCGGTACCACAGATACGCAGTATTTT
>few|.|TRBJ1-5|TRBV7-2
CASSSGVFGNQPQHF
TGTGCCAGCAGCTCGGGGGTTTTCGGCAATCAGCCCCAGCATTTT
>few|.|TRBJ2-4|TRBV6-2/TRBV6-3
CASSFGQKNIQYF
TGTGCCAGCAGTTTTGGACAGAAAAACATTCAGTACTTC